The 28 T cell receptor beta chains listed next were all sequenced from one sample in a study of memory CD4+ T cells and cytomegalovirus serostatus. Sequencing was performed with immunoSEQ multiplex PCR; in TCRdb, only in-frame clones are kept and a portion is missing. The repertoire includes 45,000 to 60,000 clones, around 88% of them detected once, and approximately 1.9% sits in the top ten. Single viable CD3+CD4+CD8-CD45RO+ cells were sorted as the memory CD4+ T cells. The specimen sequenced was memory CD4+ T cells from blood. The receptor source for this set is an adult in good health and CMV-seropositive.

The chain links TRBV7-9 to TRBJ1-2; tentative D call: TRBD1 (6 bases). The ends were cut back, 5 bases at V and 0 bases at J, with 10 bases in the middle. Germline V CDR1 and CDR2: SEHNR, FQNEAQ (reference sequence). The CDR3 extends over 14 amino acids. The CDR3 DNA sequence: TGTGCCAGCAGCATAGGACAGTCTAACTATGGCTACACCTTC. Encoded protein: CASSIGQSNYGYTF.

This chain joins TRBV18 and TRBJ2-2, with D maybe TRBD2 (6 bases). Trimming removed 6 bases from V and 2 bases from J, with 10 bases in between. The CDR3 runs 14 residues. The germline gives CDR1 KGHSH, CDR2 LQKENI. As DNA, the CDR3 is TGTGCCAGCTCTCCGGGACTCAACACCGGGGAGCTGTTTTTT. Its protein is CASSPGLNTGELFF.

In this sample, this clone turned up a few times. V and J are TRBV4-1 and TRBJ1-1, with TRBD1 identical over 7 bases. Trimming took 0 bases from V and 3 from J; bases not matched to a gene: 7. Germline V lookup: CDR1 MGHRA, CDR2 YSYEKL. The CDR3 extends over 16 amino acids. CDR3 loop: CASSQDGRGPDTEAFF. CDR3 nucleotide sequence: TGCGCCAGCAGCCAAGATGGGAGGGGGCCGGACACTGAAGCTTTCTTT.

The chain has TRBV2 and TRBJ1-1; tentatively, D is TRBD1 (5 bases). This CDR3 is 14 amino acids long. Per the germline V gene, CDR1 is SNHLY and CDR2 is FYNNEI. Trimming left V 8 bases short and J 2 bases short, with 15 bases between. The chain's CDR3 is CASGARQFNTEAFF. Written as DNA, the CDR3 is TGTGCCAGCGGGGCAAGGCAATTTAACACTGAAGCTTTCTTT.

This sequence joins TRBV7-2 and TRBJ2-1, with 13 bases aligning to TRBD2. CDR3 length: 15 residues. With 5 bases clipped from V and 5 bases from J, the junction kept 3 bases outside the gene matches. Per germline, CDR1 SGHTA and CDR2 FQGNSA. This chain's CDR3 is CASSTLAGGNNEQFF. CDR3 bases: TGTGCCAGCAGCACACTAGCGGGAGGGAACAATGAGCAGTTCTTC.

The chain recombines TRBV2 with TRBJ2-5, with 10 nucleotides matching TRBD2. Germline V gene data show CDR1 as SNHLY and CDR2 as FYNNEI. J lost 13 bases, V lost 6 bases, and 8 bases had no gene match. The CDR3 consists of 12 residues. The CDR3 coding sequence is TGTGCCAGCAGGGCTAGCGGGGGAGGGTGGTACTTC. Translating it yields CASRASGGGWYF.

The rearrangement joins TRBV4-3 to TRBJ2-1; D not certain. The CDR3 sequence is 13 residues long. V lost 4 bases to trimming and J lost 9 bases, with 13 bases between them. Germline V gives CDR1 LGHNA, CDR2 YSLEER. CDR3 region: CASSLEVASEQFF. The CDR3 DNA is TGCGCCAGCAGCCTTGAGGTTGCGAGTGAGCAGTTCTTC.

The CDR3 nucleotides are TGTGCCAGTTCGGGGTGGAGCTCTGGGGCCAACGTCCTGACTTTC. This codes for CASSGWSSGANVLTF. The chain couples TRBV19 to TRBJ2-6; tentative D call: TRBD2 (5 bases). The CDR3 has 15 residues. V was cut by 8 bases and J by 0 bases, with 11 bases left in between. CDR1 is LNHDA, CDR2 SQIVND, per germline (reference sequence).

The V gene is TRBV28, the J gene TRBJ1-5; 8 bases are a match to TRBD1. V was pared by 1 base and J by 9 bases, with 8 bases of the junction left unmatched. Germline CDR1 is MDHEN and CDR2 is SYDVKM. The CDR3 is 15 residues long. CDR3 bases: TGTGCCAGCAGTTTATCAGGGGGCGGATCACGGCCCCAGCATTTT. Amino acids: CASSLSGGGSRPQHF. Full variable domain (rest looked up from reference TRBV28 and TRBJ1-5): DVKVTQSSRYLVKRTGEKVFLECVQDMDHENMFWYRQDPGLGLRLIYFSYDVKMKEKGDIPEGYSVSREKKERFSLILESASTNQTSMYLCASSLSGGGSRPQHFGDGTRLSIL.

The chain is built from TRBV19 and TRBJ2-7; 7 positions agree with TRBD1. Germline assignment: CDR1 LNHDA and CDR2 SQIVND (reference sequence). The V gene end was trimmed by 5 bases and the J gene end by 5 bases; junction bases not matched to a gene: 9. The CDR3 is made up of 14 amino acids. The CDR3 here is CASSVIQGSHEQYF. As DNA, the CDR3 is TGTGCCAGTAGTGTCATACAGGGGAGTCACGAGCAGTACTTC. The full variable domain, in which reference TRBV19 and TRBJ2-7 provide the parts outside the CDR3, is DGGITQSPKYLFRKEGQNVTLSCEQNLNHDAMYWYRQDPGQGLRLIYYSQIVNDFQKGDIAEGYSVSREKKESFPLTVTSAQKNPTAFYLCASSVIQGSHEQYFGPGTRLTVT.

The chain carries TRBV15 and TRBJ1-4, with 10 positions matching TRBD1. The junction had 12 bases not matched to a gene; V was cut back by 3 bases and J by 8 bases. The CDR3 loop spans 17 amino acids. From germline, CDR1 is LNHNV and CDR2 YYDKDF (reference sequence). The DNA for the CDR3 is TGTGCCACCAGCAGGGATATTCCGGGACAGGGGAGGGAAAAACTGTTTTTT. Amino acids: CATSRDIPGQGREKLFF. The full variable domain, its missing parts supplied by reference TRBV15 and TRBJ1-4, is DAMVIQNPRYQVTQFGKPVTLSCSQTLNHNVMYWYQQKSSQAPKLLFHYYDKDFNNEADTPDNFQSRRPNTSFCFLDIRSPGLGDTAMYLCATSRDIPGQGREKLFFGSGTQLSVL.

This clone has a handful of counts. This rearrangement joins TRBV7-2 to TRBJ1-6, with D maybe TRBD1 (5 bases). V lost 1 base and J lost 12, with 10 bases in between. CDR1 is SGHTA and CDR2 is FQGNSA in the germline V gene. The length of the CDR3 is 13 residues. CDR3 nucleotide sequence: TGTGCCAGCAGCTTAGGAGCCGACAGACCCCTCCACTTT. Protein sequence: CASSLGADRPLHF. Full variable domain (remainder filled in from reference TRBV7-2 and TRBJ1-6): GAGVSQSPSNKVTEKGKDVELRCDPISGHTALYWYRQSLGQGLEFLIYFQGNSAPDKSGLPSDRFSAERTGGSVSTLTIQRTQQEDSAVYLCASSLGADRPLHFGNGTRLTVT.

This clone was seen a few times. The J gene is TRBJ1-2, the V gene TRBV7-2; no reliable D call. The CDR3 is made up of 15 amino acids. Germline values: CDR1 SGHTA, CDR2 FQGNSA. Trimming pared 2 bases from V and 4 bases from J, leaving 14 bases between. DNA of the CDR3: TGTGCCAGCAGCTTATATTTGGAGGCTAGCTATGGCTACACCTTC. As protein: CASSLYLEASYGYTF.

The chain has TRBV21-1 and TRBJ1-2. TRBV21-1 is shown as a pseudogene. This CDR3 comprises 14 residues. CDR3 loop: CASSPVVGRKGYTF. CDR3 coding DNA: TGTGCCAGCAGCCCCGTGGTGGGTCGAAAAGGCTACACCTTC.

V is TRBV5-4 and J is TRBJ2-1; 9 bases align to TRBD2. CDR1 SGHNT and CDR2 YYREEE come from the germline V gene (reference sequence). The CDR3 is 15 residues long. J gave up 4 bases and V 4 bases, and 6 bases lay outside the gene matches. This CDR3 reads CASSPRLAAYNEQFF. The CDR3 region has the DNA TGTGCCAGCAGCCCACGACTAGCGGCATACAATGAGCAGTTCTTC.

The chain recombines TRBV28 with TRBJ2-7; TRBD2 is a possible D gene (6 bases). The CDR3 consists of 14 residues. Germline CDR1 reads MDHEN; CDR2 reads SYDVKM. V was trimmed by 6 bases and J by 2 bases, leaving 14 bases between them. CDR3 sequence: CASRVRDSPYEQYF. CDR3 nucleotide sequence: TGTGCCAGCAGGGTACGGGACTCCCCCTACGAGCAGTACTTC. Variable domain in full (rest from reference TRBV28 and TRBJ2-7): DVKVTQSSRYLVKRTGEKVFLECVQDMDHENMFWYRQDPGLGLRLIYFSYDVKMKEKGDIPEGYSVSREKKERFSLILESASTNQTSMYLCASRVRDSPYEQYFGPGTRLTVT.

The chain employs TRBV2 and TRBJ1-3; D gene ambiguous. With 6 bases removed from V and 6 bases from J, the gap between germline ends came to 6 bases. CDR1 and CDR2 from the germline V gene are SNHLY and FYNNEI. The CDR3 loop spans 11 amino acids. The CDR3 spells CASRDINTIYF. The CDR3 DNA is TGTGCCAGCAGGGATATAAACACCATATATTTT.

This clone was picked up a small number of times. The chain carries TRBV18 and TRBJ1-1; the D gene is possibly TRBD1 (6 bases). The CDR3 is 16 residues long. Germline assignment: CDR1 KGHSH and CDR2 LQKENI. V shed 2 bases and J shed 1 base, with 14 bases lying between them. The CDR3 sequence: CASSPGDNPTNTEAFF. For the CDR3, the DNA is TGTGCCAGCTCACCAGGGGACAACCCAACGAACACTGAAGCTTTCTTT.

V and J are TRBV7-8 and TRBJ2-4; D remains ambiguous. V was cut by 2 bases and J by 0 bases, with 11 bases left in between. Germline CDR1 reads SGHVS; CDR2 reads FQNEAQ. The CDR3 sequence is 16 residues long. CDR3 sequence: CASSLQTGAAKNIQYF. CDR3 coding DNA: TGTGCCAGCAGCTTACAAACGGGCGCAGCCAAAAACATTCAGTACTTC.

J is TRBJ2-7 and V is TRBV4-1; 13 bases align to TRBD2. Unmatched junction bases numbered 9, after V lost 4 bases and J lost 0 bases. The germline V gene has CDR1 MGHRA and CDR2 YSYEKL. This CDR3 has 18 amino acids. In nucleotides, the CDR3 is TGCGCCAGCAGCCCATCAGGACTAGCGGGAGCCCTCTCCTACGAGCAGTACTTC. This codes for CASSPSGLAGALSYEQYF.

V usage is TRBV7-2 and J usage is TRBJ2-7, with D maybe TRBD1 (5 bases). CDR1 SGHTA and CDR2 FQGNSA come from the germline V gene. V was cut by 3 bases and J by 7 bases, with 10 bases left in between. The CDR3 covers 12 residues. The DNA for the CDR3 is TGTGCCAGCAGCTTTTCCCAGGGAGAGCAGTACTTC. The encoded protein is CASSFSQGEQYF.

The rearrangement joins TRBV19 to TRBJ2-1, with 11 bases matching TRBD2. V lost 9 bases, J lost 5 bases, and 3 bases stayed unmatched. CDR3 length equals 13 residues. Germline V CDR1 and CDR2: LNHDA, SQIVND (reference sequence). The CDR3 DNA reads TGTGCCAGCACTAGCGGGGGCCACAATGAGCAGTTCTTC. This translates into CASTSGGHNEQFF.

With respect to this clone: Being one base from a much bigger clone, this may be a read error. The genes are TRBV7-3 and TRBJ2-5; a possible D gene is TRBD2 (6 bases). Trimming left V 0 bases short and J 1 base short, with 9 bases between. In germline, CDR1 is SGHTA, CDR2 FQGTGA. This CDR3 region has 15 residues. The CDR3: CASSLTSGPQETQYF. DNA for the CDR3: TGTGCCAGCAGCTTAACTAGCGGACCCCAAGAGACCCAGTACTTC.

This clone was detected only a few times. The J gene is TRBJ2-3, the V gene TRBV5-1, with D maybe TRBD1 (7 bases). CDR1 is SGHRS and CDR2 is YFSETQ in the germline V gene. The CDR3 spans 15 residues. Trimming removed 4 bases at V and 1 base at J, with 13 bases between. CDR3 DNA: TGCGCCAGCAGCGCGGGACAGATCCGCACAGATACGCAGTATTTT. The encoded protein is CASSAGQIRTDTQYF.

The chain has TRBV6-6 and TRBJ2-7; possibly TRBD2 for D (6 bases). Germline V gives CDR1 MNHNY, CDR2 SVGAGI (reference sequence). V was cut by 0 bases and J by 4 bases, with 16 bases left in between. This CDR3 spans 16 amino acids. As DNA, the CDR3 is TGTGCCAGCAGTTACTCGGCCCCGGGACTTGGGTACGAGCAGTACTTC. It is translated as CASSYSAPGLGYEQYF.

This chain connects TRBV5-1 to TRBJ2-3; TRBD1 or TRBD2 may be the D gene (6 bases each). Per the germline V gene, CDR1 is SGHRS and CDR2 is YFSETQ. V was trimmed by 0 bases and J by 4 bases, leaving 15 bases between them. The CDR3 loop spans 16 amino acids. CDR3 region: CASSLVGGPAPDTQYF. DNA of the CDR3: TGCGCCAGCAGCTTGGTTGGGGGGCCCGCCCCAGATACGCAGTATTTT.

CDR3 bases: TGCAGTGCTCCGACAGAGTACGAGCAGTACTTC. Translation: CSAPTEYEQYF. The rearrangement joins TRBV20-1 to TRBJ2-7; tentatively, D is TRBD1 (5 bases). V shed 5 bases and J shed 4 bases, with 9 bases lying between them. The CDR3 contains 11 residues. Germline V CDR1 and CDR2: DFQATT, SNEGSKA (reference sequence).

This chain links TRBV5-3 with TRBJ2-5, with 10 bases lining up with TRBD2. TRBV5-3 carries the ORF label, with uncertain function. CDR3 length equals 15 residues. V shed 1 base, J shed 4 bases, and the junction held 4 bases outside the gene matches. The chain's CDR3 is CARSLTSGEGETQYF. CDR3 bases: TGTGCCAGAAGCTTGACTAGCGGGGAGGGAGAGACCCAGTACTTC.